These T cell receptor beta chains were read from a single sample in a study of shared clonotypes between healthy human individuals. TCRdb's copy holds only in-frame clones and misses some; the assay was immunoSEQ multiplex PCR. The profile shows roughly 2.2 million clones, roughly 92% of them singletons. Sequences were obtained from naive CD4+ T cells from PBMCs. These receptors were obtained from a man between 18 and 29 years old in good health. Some clones in this sample may be carry-over from other donors' samples. CDR3s include the opening cysteine and the closing phenylalanine or tryptophan. The D gene is left open where the match is weak. Clone size, where shown, is once, few, many, or a class for clones that have expanded.

>TRBJ1-1|.|TRBD1|TRBV27
CASSFINRGMNTEAFF
TGTGCCAGCAGTTTCATTAACAGGGGAATGAACACTGAAGCTTTCTTT
>TRBJ1-6|.|.|TRBV4-2
CASSSRDGYNSPLHF
TGTGCCAGCAGCTCCCGGGACGGATATAATTCACCCCTCCACTTT
>TRBJ2-3|.|.|TRBV2
CASRGTFFDTQYF
TGTGCCAGCAGAGGGACTTTTTTCGATACGCAGTATTTT
>TRBJ1-1|.|.|TRBV11-1
CASSRLTDNTEAFF
TGTGCCAGCAGCCGACTGACAGACAACACTGAAGCTTTCTTT
>TRBJ2-3|.|TRBD2|TRBV7-9
CASSPGTSGRGTDTQYF
TGTGCCAGCAGCCCCGGGACTAGCGGGAGGGGCACAGATACGCAGTATTTT
>TRBJ1-4|.|.|TRBV18
CASSPPTGDIAMGEKLFF
TGTGCCAGCTCACCCCCAACCGGGGACATCGCCATGGGGGAAAAACTGTTTTTT
>TRBJ1-2|.|.|TRBV7-8
CASSLDLVGYTF
TGTGCCAGCAGCTTAGATCTGGTTGGCTACACCTTC
>TRBJ1-1|.|TRBD1|TRBV7-9
CASSQTRTGDTEAFF
TGCGCCAGCAGCCAAACCCGAACAGGGGACACTGAAGCTTTCTTT
>TRBJ2-3|.|TRBD2|TRBV6-5
CASSYSAGAQDTQYF
TGTGCCAGCAGTTACTCGGCGGGAGCTCAAGATACGCAGTATTTT
>TRBJ1-1|few|.|TRBV4-3
CASSQVNRVDTEAFF
TGCGCCAGCAGCCAAGTTAACAGGGTAGACACTGAAGCTTTCTTT
>TRBJ2-3|.|.|TRBV6-5
CASSTPGAPDTQYF
TGTGCCAGCAGTACCCCGGGGGCCCCAGATACGCAGTATTTT
>TRBJ2-7|.|.|TRBV20-1
CSARFRDEQYF
TGCAGTGCTCGCTTTAGGGACGAGCAGTACTTC
>TRBJ2-3|.|.|TRBV28
CASSSPDVDTQYF
TGTGCCAGCAGTTCACCTGATGTAGATACGCAGTATTTT
>TRBJ2-7|.|TRBD2|TRBV28
CASSPLAGDPYEQYF
TGTGCCAGCAGTCCACTAGCGGGAGACCCCTACGAGCAGTACTTC
>TRBJ1-1|.|.|TRBV19
CASKPGPAGGEAFF
TGTGCCAGTAAGCCCGGGCCTGCCGGAGGTGAAGCTTTCTTT
>TRBJ2-7|.|.|TRBV5-1
CASSLASGSEQYF
TGCGCCAGCAGCTTGGCTTCAGGTAGCGAGCAGTACTTC
>TRBJ1-2|.|.|TRBV5-1
CASSLEADPANYGYTF
TGCGCCAGCAGCTTGGAGGCAGACCCCGCTAACTATGGCTACACCTTC
>TRBJ2-3|.|.|TRBV29-1
CSVEEWAYPGGTLDTQYF
TGCAGCGTTGAAGAATGGGCCTATCCTGGCGGGACTTTGGATACGCAGTATTTT
>TRBJ2-4|once|.|TRBV5-4
CASSLAAGTQAKNIQYF
TGTGCCAGCAGCTTGGCGGCCGGTACCCAAGCCAAAAACATTCAGTACTTC
>TRBJ2-6|.|.|TRBV14
CASSQARVLTF
TGTGCCAGCAGCCAGGCCAGGGTCCTGACTTTC
>TRBJ2-7|.|.|TRBV25-1
CASSGEPREPNSYEQYF
TGTGCCAGCAGTGGCGAGCCAAGGGAACCAAACTCCTACGAGCAGTACTTC
>TRBJ2-1|.|TRBD2|TRBV29-1
CSVEVSGGLGNEQFF
TGCAGCGTTGAAGTTTCGGGAGGGCTTGGGAATGAGCAGTTCTTC
>TRBJ2-7|once|.|TRBV7-9
CASSLIAASSYEQYF
TGTGCCAGCAGCTTAATAGCGGCGAGCTCCTACGAGCAGTACTTC
>TRBJ1-2|.|TRBD1|TRBV7-2
CASSLGRDRGQGGYTF
TGTGCCAGCAGCTTAGGCAGGGACAGGGGGCAGGGTGGCTACACCTTC
>TRBJ2-7|.|TRBD1|TRBV5-4
CASSPETGIGEQYF
TGTGCCAGCAGCCCCGAGACAGGGATTGGGGAGCAGTACTTC
>TRBJ2-7|.|.|TRBV28
CASSPLRYEQYF
TGTGCCAGCAGCCCCCTCAGGTACGAGCAGTACTTC
>TRBJ2-3|.|.|TRBV29-1
CSVEGRSRTDTQYF
TGCAGCGTTGAGGGCAGGTCCCGCACAGATACGCAGTATTTT
>TRBJ2-3|.|.|TRBV29-1
CSAGWDPYPHF
TGCAGCGCCGGGTGGGACCCTTACCCTCATTTT
>TRBJ1-5|.|TRBD1|TRBV6-5
CASSLDRGGQPQHF
TGTGCCAGCAGCCTCGACAGGGGGGGACAGCCCCAGCATTTT
>TRBJ2-7|.|.|TRBV14
CASSQVRASYEQYF
TGTGCCAGCAGCCAAGTACGGGCCTCCTACGAGCAGTACTTC
>TRBJ1-1|once|.|TRBV6-5
CASRITTLNTEAFF
TGTGCCAGCAGAATAACTACCTTAAACACTGAAGCTTTCTTT
>TRBJ1-3|.|.|TRBV5-6
CASSPRAGNTIYF
TGTGCCAGCAGCCCCAGGGCTGGAAACACCATATATTTT
>TRBJ2-7|once|TRBD2|TRBV2
CASSPEIAGAYEQYF
TGTGCCAGCAGTCCCGAGATAGCGGGAGCCTACGAGCAGTACTTC
>TRBJ2-2|.|TRBD2|TRBV7-2
CASPPREKPGELFF
TGTGCCAGCCCCCCGCGGGAGAAGCCCGGGGAGCTGTTTTTT
>TRBJ2-7|.|.|TRBV4-1
CASSQELRDEREQYF
TGCGCCAGCAGCCAAGAACTCAGGGACGAGCGCGAGCAGTACTTC
>TRBJ1-2|.|.|TRBV5-6
CASSLAWSGPANYGYTF
TGTGCCAGCAGCTTGGCCTGGTCAGGCCCGGCTAACTATGGCTACACCTTC
>TRBJ1-1|.|.|TRBV4-2
CASSQAERTEAFF
TGTGCCAGCAGCCAAGCCGAGCGCACTGAAGCTTTCTTT
>TRBJ2-7|.|.|TRBV19
CASSTIGRFEQYF
TGTGCCAGTAGTACCATCGGACGGTTCGAGCAGTACTTC
>TRBJ1-2|.|TRBD1|TRBV19
CASSIVRGANYGYTF
TGTGCCAGTAGTATCGTCAGGGGGGCTAACTATGGCTACACCTTC
>TRBJ1-1|.|.|TRBV28
CAINFLGAVEAFF
TGTGCCATCAACTTCTTGGGGGCAGTGGAAGCTTTCTTT
>TRBJ2-1|.|.|TRBV2
CASSYLAVSSYNEQFF
TGTGCCAGCAGTTACTTAGCGGTAAGCTCCTACAATGAGCAGTTCTTC
>TRBJ1-2|.|.|TRBV18
CASSPSSRTHYGYTF
TGTGCCAGCTCCCCTAGTTCCAGGACTCACTATGGCTACACCTTC
>TRBJ2-2|once|.|TRBV6-5
CASSYDPNTGELFF
TGTGCCAGCAGTTATGACCCAAACACCGGGGAGCTGTTTTTT
>TRBJ1-1|.|.|TRBV5-1
CASTSEPRNTEAFF
TGCGCCAGCACCTCGGAGCCTCGGAACACTGAAGCTTTCTTT
>TRBJ2-5|.|.|TRBV5-1
CASREGETQYF
TGCGCCAGCAGGGAAGGAGAGACCCAGTACTTC
>TRBJ1-2|.|.|TRBV9
CASSVVDTNYGYTF
TGTGCCAGCAGCGTAGTAGATACCAACTATGGCTACACCTTC
>TRBJ2-7|.|TRBD1|TRBV29-1
CSVEDYVRGWYEQYF
TGCAGCGTTGAAGACTATGTCAGGGGGTGGTACGAGCAGTACTTC
>TRBJ2-1|.|.|TRBV6-6
CASSSWASYNEQFF
TGTGCCAGCAGTTCCTGGGCCTCCTACAATGAGCAGTTCTTC
>TRBJ1-1|few|.|TRBV30
CAWSLQGATEAFF
TGTGCCTGGAGCCTACAGGGTGCAACTGAAGCTTTCTTT
>TRBJ2-1|.|TRBD2|TRBV10-3
CAISGGLAGGQAYNEQFF
TGTGCCATCAGTGGCGGACTAGCGGGAGGACAGGCCTACAATGAGCAGTTCTTC
>TRBJ2-7|.|.|TRBV28
CASSPWGLTYEQYF
TGTGCCAGCAGCCCCTGGGGCCTTACTTACGAGCAGTACTTC
>TRBJ2-7|.|.|TRBV7-2
CASSFHGGHSYEQYF
TGTGCCAGCAGCTTCCACGGGGGGCACTCCTACGAGCAGTACTTC
>TRBJ2-7|once|.|TRBV28
CASSQPSRVHYEQYF
TGTGCCAGCAGTCAACCATCCCGGGTCCACTACGAGCAGTACTTC
>TRBJ2-3|once|.|TRBV18
CASSPPGAFTDTQYF
TGTGCCAGCTCACCACCCGGGGCCTTCACAGATACGCAGTATTTT